The clone carrying this TCR beta chain appeared a few times. The antigen is undetermined. This entry comes from a study of response to subunit inactivated influenza vaccine. Findings and limits, study-wide: Authors suggested few new T cells are recruited by each seasonal influenza vaccination.

A single record per CDR3 protein comes from TCRdb applying MiXCR to the RT-PCR reads. The table includes 500,000 or so distinct CDR3 sequences, more than 15% detected once. The sequence derives from a man in his fifties or sixties who received an inactivated influenza vaccine. The sequencing here drew on CD4+ T cells sorted from PBMCs, taken 23 months after vaccination.

In nucleotides, the CDR3 is TGCAGTGCTAGTGCCGGTGGGGCAGGTGAAAAACTGTTTTTT. It encodes CSASAGGAGEKLFF. The rearrangement joins TRBV20-1 to TRBJ1-4, with D tentatively TRBD1 (5 bases). Germline lookup yields CDR1 DFQATT and CDR2 SNEGSKA (reference sequence). CDR3 size: 14 residues. Trimming removed 3 bases from V and 7 bases from J, with 15 bases in between.